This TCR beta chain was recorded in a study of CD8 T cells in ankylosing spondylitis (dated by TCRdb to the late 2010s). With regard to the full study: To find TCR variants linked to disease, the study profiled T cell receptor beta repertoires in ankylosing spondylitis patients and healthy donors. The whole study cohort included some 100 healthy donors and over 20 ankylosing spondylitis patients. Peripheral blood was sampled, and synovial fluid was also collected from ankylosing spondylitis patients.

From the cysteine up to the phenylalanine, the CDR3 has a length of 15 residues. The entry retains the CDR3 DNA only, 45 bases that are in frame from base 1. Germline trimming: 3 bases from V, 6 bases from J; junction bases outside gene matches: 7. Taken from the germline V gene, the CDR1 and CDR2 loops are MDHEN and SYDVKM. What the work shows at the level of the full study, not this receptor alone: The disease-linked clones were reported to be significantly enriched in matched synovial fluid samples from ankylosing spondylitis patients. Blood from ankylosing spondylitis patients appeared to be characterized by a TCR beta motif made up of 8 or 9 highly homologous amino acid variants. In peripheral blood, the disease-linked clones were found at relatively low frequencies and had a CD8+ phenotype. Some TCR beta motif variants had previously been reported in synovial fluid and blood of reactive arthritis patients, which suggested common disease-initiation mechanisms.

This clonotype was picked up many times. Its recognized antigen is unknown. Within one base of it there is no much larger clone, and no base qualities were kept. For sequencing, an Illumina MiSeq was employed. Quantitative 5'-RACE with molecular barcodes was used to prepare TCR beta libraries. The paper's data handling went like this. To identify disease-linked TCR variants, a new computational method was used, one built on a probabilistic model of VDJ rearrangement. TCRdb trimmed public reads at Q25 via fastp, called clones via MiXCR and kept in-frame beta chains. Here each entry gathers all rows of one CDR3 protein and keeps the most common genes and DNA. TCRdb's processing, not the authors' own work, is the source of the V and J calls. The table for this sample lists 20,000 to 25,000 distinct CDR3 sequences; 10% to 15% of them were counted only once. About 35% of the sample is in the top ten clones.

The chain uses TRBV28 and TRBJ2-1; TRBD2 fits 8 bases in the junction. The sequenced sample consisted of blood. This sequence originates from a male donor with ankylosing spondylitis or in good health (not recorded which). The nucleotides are TGTGCCAGCAGTTTCAGCGGGGGAGAACTCAATGAGCAGTTCTTC. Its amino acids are CASSFSGGELNEQFF.